These T cell receptor beta chains were read from a single sample in a study of Ad26.COV2.S vaccination and SARS-CoV-2 variants. The protocol was immunoSEQ multiplex PCR, while the TCRdb copy is restricted to in-frame clones and leaves out a portion. Of around 310,000 clones detected, 85% to 90% appear once; the ten largest clones hold 4.5% to 5.5%. The specimen was peripheral blood, collected in a trial of Ad26.COV2.S vaccine versus placebo. These receptors were obtained from a person aged 18 to 59 who received the Ad26.COV2.S COVID-19 vaccine or a placebo. Both conserved end residues are part of each CDR3. The D gene is left open where the match is weak. Clone size is stated in some rows and not others, as once, few, many or a class when expanded.

d_call	cdr3_length	clone_size	j_call	v_call	cdr3_nt	cdr3_aa
.	15	.	TRBJ1-1	TRBV28	TGTGCCAGCAGTTTAGCGAGTGGTGGGAACACTGAAGCTTTCTTT	CASSLASGGNTEAFF
TRBD1	16	.	TRBJ1-1	TRBV5-1	TGCGCCAGTAGCTTGCAGGGGGGGACCCTGAACACTGAAGCTTTCTTT	CASSLQGGTLNTEAFF
.	13	.	TRBJ1-3	TRBV30	TGTGCCTGGAGTGTACGGGCCTTGGACACCATATATTTT	CAWSVRALDTIYF
.	15	.	TRBJ2-7	TRBV6-5	TGTGCCAGCAGTCTCGCCCGGTCGAGCTCCTACGAGCAGTACTTC	CASSLARSSSYEQYF
.	16	.	TRBJ1-6	TRBV4-3	TGCGCCAGCAGCCAAGTAGCAGACTCCTATAATTCACCCCTCCACTTT	CASSQVADSYNSPLHF
.	14	.	TRBJ2-7	TRBV7-9	TGTGCCAGCCGGGGATTGGGTATATCCTACGAGCAGTACTTC	CASRGLGISYEQYF
.	15	few	TRBJ1-6	TRBV19	TGTGCCAGTAGTATGTCGTTGGCGGGTAATTCACCCCTCCACTTT	CASSMSLAGNSPLHF
.	12	.	TRBJ1-1	TRBV19	TGTGCCAGTACAGTTGGGAACACTGAAGCTTTCTTT	CASTVGNTEAFF
.	14	.	TRBJ2-5	TRBV7-6	TGTGCCAGCACAGGGTCAGGGCTTGCGGAGACCCAGTACTTC	CASTGSGLAETQYF
.	13	.	TRBJ1-2	TRBV7-9	TGTGCCAGCAGCCGTGGGGAGCGCCATGGCTACACCTTC	CASSRGERHGYTF
.	15	few	TRBJ1-1	TRBV4-2	TGTGCCAGCAGCCGAGACGACAGGCCTGGGACTGAAGCTTTCTTT	CASSRDDRPGTEAFF
.	22	.	TRBJ1-4	TRBV4-3	TGCGCCAGCAGCCAAGATCGGTACCTGGGGAGGGCCGGGTTCTTTCAGGTGGGAAAACTGTTTTTT	CASSQDRYLGRAGFFQVGKLFF
.	15	.	TRBJ1-1	TRBV19	TGTGCCAGTAGTATAGACAGGGGCCCGGGCTCTGAAGCTTTCTTT	CASSIDRGPGSEAFF
TRBD1	14	once	TRBJ2-7	TRBV6-5	TGTGCCACCTCCTTCGACAGGGGAGTAGACGAGCAGTACTTC	CATSFDRGVDEQYF
.	18	.	TRBJ2-3	TRBV7-9	TGTGCCAGCAGCTCGGACGCGTTCGGTGACAGAAGCACAGATACGCAGTATTTT	CASSSDAFGDRSTDTQYF
.	15	.	TRBJ1-1	TRBV2	TGTGCCAGACCAGCCGGACAGACTCAGAACACTGAAGCTTTCTTT	CARPAGQTQNTEAFF
.	14	once	TRBJ1-1	TRBV7-9	TGTGCCAGCAGCCGGCGGACGGTGAACACTGAAGCTTTCTTT	CASSRRTVNTEAFF
.	16	.	TRBJ1-5	TRBV18	TGTGCCAGCTCACCGGCCTCAGGGGACCCAAATCAGCCCCAGCATTTT	CASSPASGDPNQPQHF
.	14	.	TRBJ2-7	TRBV28	TGTGCCAGCAGTCCTCATAGTAGCTCCTACGAGCAGTACTTC	CASSPHSSSYEQYF
.	16	many	TRBJ2-7	TRBV4-1	TGCGCCAGCAGCCAAGATCTCCTGAGGAGAGCTGCGGAGCAGTACTTC	CASSQDLLRRAAEQYF
.	14	.	TRBJ1-1	TRBV4-3	TGCGCCAGCAGCCAAGATTTCGGTACCGCTGAAGCTTTCTTT	CASSQDFGTAEAFF
TRBD1	13	.	TRBJ1-2	TRBV12-3/TRBV12-4	TGTGCCAGCACCGACAGGGGGTACTATGGCTACACCTTC	CASTDRGYYGYTF
.	12	.	TRBJ1-5	TRBV2	TGTGCCAGCAGTGAAGCGGGAAAGTCCCAGCATTTT	CASSEAGKSQHF
.	14	.	TRBJ2-1	TRBV19	TGTGCCAGTAGTGAACACGGACAGCTCAATGAGCAGTTCTTC	CASSEHGQLNEQFF
.	11	.	TRBJ1-2	TRBV12-3/TRBV12-4	TGTGCCACCGGGGGTAACTATGGCTACACCTTC	CATGGNYGYTF
TRBD2	14	.	TRBJ2-5	TRBV19	TGTGCCAGTAGTTCCACTAGCGGACTAGAGACCCAGTACTTC	CASSSTSGLETQYF
.	11	.	TRBJ1-1	TRBV20-1	TGCAGTGCGTCGGGGGTCCGTGAAGCTTTCTTT	CSASGVREAFF
TRBD1	14	.	TRBJ2-2	TRBV5-8	TGTGCCAGCAGTTCTGGACAGGTTGGCGGGGAGCTGTTTTTT	CASSSGQVGGELFF
.	15	.	TRBJ2-5	TRBV6-5	TGTGCCAGCAGTTACTCTCAATATCTTAAAGAGACCCAGTACTTC	CASSYSQYLKETQYF
.	16	.	TRBJ1-1	TRBV5-1	TGCGCCAGCAGCTTGAGTTTAGTTGGGGAGTCAGCTGAAGCTTTCTTT	CASSLSLVGESAEAFF
.	15	.	TRBJ2-3	TRBV4-2	TGTGCCAGCAGACACCCCGGGACCGACACAGATACGCAGTATTTT	CASRHPGTDTDTQYF
.	16	.	TRBJ1-6	TRBV12-5	TGTGCTAGTGGTTTCAGAGGGGACTCCTATAATTCACCCCTCCACTTT	CASGFRGDSYNSPLHF
.	15	.	TRBJ2-2	TRBV19	TGTGCCAGTACCACATTTCAGGGATCCACCGGGGAGCTGTTTTTT	CASTTFQGSTGELFF